Sequencing of this T cell receptor (beta chain) was carried out in a study of breast tumors, draining lymph nodes, adjacent tissues. Study outcomes and limitations: Tumor T cell lymph node origin was a supported hypothesis, not proven. The data were judged consistent with most tumor T cells coming from lymph node and expanding in tumor. Compared with basal-like, luminal-like tumors shared significantly more repertoire with nontumor tissue.

About this clonotype itself: Its specificity is not known.

TCRdb processed the multiplex PCR reads anew with MiXCR; each CDR3 protein has one entry. Here the sample spans some 110,000 distinct CDR3 sequences, under 40% being singletons. Samples came from axillary lymph nodes draining the breast cancer. The specimen was axillary lymph node tissue. The TCR was taken from a female donor with breast cancer. Some clones in this sample may be carry-over from other donors' samples.

The CDR3 DNA sequence: TGTGCCAGCAGCTTAGCCCGGATCAACGGGGAGGGAAACTACAATGAGCAGTTCTTC. As protein: CASSLARINGEGNYNEQFF. The chain joins TRBV7-2 to TRBJ2-1; 7 bases align to TRBD2. Trimming removed 0 bases from V and 3 bases from J; junction bases left unmatched: 14. This CDR3 has 19 amino acids. Germline assignment: CDR1 SGHTA and CDR2 FQGNSA.